This entry is about one T cell receptor beta chain. The antigen remains undetermined. This specimen comes from a study of cytomegalovirus exposure and HLA in healthy donors. Overall study context: The study's early data release held about 85 million unique TCRs from HLA-typed donors. Whole-study results and caveats: In a later analysis, a missense DCLRE1C variant was linked to TCR beta V- and J-gene trimming. In a later analysis, 15,000 to 20,000 TCR beta sequences were associated with HLA alleles at 0.05 false discovery rate. Productive rates of about 90% or about 30% were seen for most TCR beta V segments in an earlier analysis.

Trimming took 1 base from V and 3 from J, leaving 12 bases between them. This CDR3 contains 16 residues. Germline assignment: CDR1 LNHDA and CDR2 SQIVND (reference sequence). A multiplex PCR was run with 60 Vbeta primers and 13 Jbeta primers. The repertoire was sequenced with immunoSEQ multiplex PCR; TCRdb's copy has only in-frame clones and lacks some. The sample has 100,000 to 150,000 clones; 80% are singletons. V usage is TRBV19 and J usage is TRBJ1-4; D is unclear. Sequenced input: PBMCs. The TCR comes from a woman aged 35 to 49 in good health and CMV-seronegative. This CDR3 is CASSIGAIGANEKLFF. The CDR3 region has the DNA TGTGCCAGTAGTATAGGGGCTATCGGGGCTAATGAAAAACTGTTTTTT.